This TCR beta chain was sequenced in a study of blood T cell repertoires in COVID-19. In germline, CDR1 is SGHAT, CDR2 FQNNGV. The V gene end was trimmed by 5 bases and the J gene end by 2 bases; junction bases not matched to a gene: 4. This CDR3 has 14 amino acids. Points on this clone: The sample holds other DNA sequences that translate to the same CDR3.

Data came from immunoSEQ multiplex PCR; TCRdb stores just in-frame clones and leaves some out. The sample shows a few hundred thousand clones, around 87% of them seen only once. The TCR comes from a middle-aged man in a cohort exposed to, infected with or recovered from COVID-19 (not recorded which). The sequencing sample was made of PBMCs or T cells enriched from blood (not recorded which). The gene calls are TRBV11-2 and TRBJ1-2, with 8 bases fitting TRBD1. Here the CDR3 reads CASSPRTGNYGYTF. The CDR3 nucleotides are TGTGCCAGCAGCCCGCGGACAGGGAACTATGGCTACACCTTC. Variable domain in full (rest from reference TRBV11-2 and TRBJ1-2): EAGVAQSPRYKIIEKRQSVAFWCNPISGHATLYWYQQILGQGPKLLIQFQNNGVVDDSQLPKDRFSAERLKGVDSTLKIQPAKLEDSAVYLCASSPRTGNYGYTFGSGTRLTVV.